This T cell receptor beta chain is from a study of tumor-infiltrating lymphocytes in localized non-small cell lung cancer. Looking at the study overall: Each patient gave resected tumor and non-adjacent uninvolved lung tissue.

This clone was counted a single time. Its antigen is still unknown. Notes on the study in general: TCR sequencing covered a subset of patients with enough tissue. Recurrence-free survival showed no association with tumor T-cell fraction.

V was pared by 4 bases and J by 6 bases, with 12 bases between. In germline, CDR1 is SGHVS, CDR2 FQNEAQ. The CDR3 totals 13 residues. The data were produced by immunoSEQ multiplex PCR, yet TCRdb's version contains in-frame clones alone and is incomplete. The sample lists fewer than 15,000 clones; roughly 70% were seen once. The gene calls are TRBV7-8 and TRBJ1-1, with a weak D call TRBD1 (5 bases). Sequencing was carried out using lung tumor tissue. The source is a human donor with non-small cell lung cancer. The CDR3 protein is CASSSNRNPEAFF. CDR3 nucleotide sequence: TGTGCCAGCAGCTCTAACAGGAATCCTGAAGCTTTCTTT.